Listed below are T cell receptor beta chains from one sample, sequenced in a study of cytomegalovirus exposure and HLA in healthy donors. TCRdb's table, derived via immunoSEQ multiplex PCR, lists solely in-frame clones and lacks some. Of more than 80,000 clones in the sample, more than 60% are singletons; the top ten hold roughly 6%. The specimen was PBMCs. Receptors originate from a woman in her forties or fifties in good health and CMV-seropositive. The CDR3 runs from the conserved cysteine through the conserved F or W. A D gene is named only where the DNA matches it firmly. Only some rows state a clone size, as once, few, many or a class for expanded clones.

D	V	size	J	CDR3	DNA
-	TRBV29-1	-	TRBJ1-2	CSSFRDNNYGYTF	TGCAGCTCATTCCGGGACAACAACTATGGCTACACCTTC
TRBD1	TRBV9	-	TRBJ2-1	CASSPTGTGDEQFF	TGTGCCAGCAGCCCCACCGGGACAGGTGATGAGCAGTTCTTC
TRBD2	TRBV7-6	-	TRBJ2-5	CASSVSGGAFSTQYF	TGTGCCAGCAGCGTGAGCGGGGGGGCCTTTTCGACCCAGTACTTC
TRBD2	TRBV7-9	-	TRBJ2-7	CASSSPHGAGNEQYF	TGTGCCAGCAGCTCCCCCCATGGAGCGGGGAACGAGCAGTACTTC
-	TRBV6-5	-	TRBJ1-2	CASSVPDSLYGYTF	TGTGCCAGCAGTGTACCTGACAGCCTCTATGGCTACACCTTC
TRBD1	TRBV7-9	many	TRBJ1-4	CASIPSDRNEKLFF	TGTGCCAGCATTCCCTCGGACAGGAATGAAAAACTGTTTTTT
-	TRBV18	few	TRBJ2-3	CASSPLGTKGSPDTQYF	TGTGCCAGCTCACCACTTGGGACAAAAGGGAGCCCAGATACGCAGTATTTT
TRBD1	TRBV5-4	-	TRBJ2-2	CASSSRQGDGELFF	TGTGCCAGCAGCAGCAGACAGGGCGACGGGGAGCTGTTTTTT
TRBD1	TRBV29-1	-	TRBJ1-1	CSVGQGDSIAFF	TGCAGCGTTGGACAGGGGGATTCGATAGCTTTCTTT
-	TRBV5-1	-	TRBJ2-7	CASSSWGGGTGSEASEQYF	TGCGCCAGCAGCTCCTGGGGTGGGGGCACAGGGTCCGAAGCCTCCGAGCAGTACTTC
TRBD1	TRBV9	-	TRBJ2-6	CASSVGQGSSGANVLTF	TGTGCCAGCAGCGTAGGACAGGGGAGCTCTGGGGCCAACGTCCTGACTTTC
-	TRBV6-1	-	TRBJ1-5	CASRGAGNQPQHF	TGTGCCAGCAGGGGGGCGGGCAATCAGCCCCAGCATTTT
-	TRBV5-5	once	TRBJ2-3	CASSLAGLEYF	TGTGCCAGCAGCTTAGCGGGTTTGGAGTATTTT
-	TRBV6-1	-	TRBJ1-4	CASSEAGQIRMKRVF	TGTGCCAGCAGTGAAGCTGGACAGATTAGAATGAAAAGGGTTTTT
-	TRBV28	-	TRBJ1-1	CASSLRLLTNTEAFF	TGTGCCAGCAGTTTACGACTACTAACGAACACTGAAGCTTTCTTT
TRBD2	TRBV7-3	-	TRBJ2-6	CASSFRGGGANVLTF	TGTGCCAGCAGCTTCCGGGGGGGAGGGGCCAACGTCCTGACTTTC
-	TRBV18	-	TRBJ2-3	CASSPLWGPNTDTQYF	TGTGCCAGCTCACCACTGTGGGGGCCAAACACAGATACGCAGTATTTT
TRBD2	TRBV25-1	once	TRBJ2-7	CASSGGRVQGYEQYF	TGTGCCAGCAGTGGGGGGAGGGTTCAGGGCTACGAGCAGTACTTC
-	TRBV7-2	-	TRBJ2-3	CASSPDTTDTQYF	TGTGCCAGCAGCCCGGACACCACAGATACGCAGTATTTT
TRBD2	TRBV19	-	TRBJ2-3	CASRKAGADTQYF	TGTGCCAGTAGGAAAGCGGGGGCAGATACGCAGTATTTT
-	TRBV10-3	-	TRBJ1-2	CAISAQAGGYTF	TGTGCCATCAGTGCCCAGGCAGGGGGCTACACCTTC
TRBD1	TRBV4-1	-	TRBJ1-1	CASSQPTGFTEAFF	TGCGCCAGCAGCCAACCGACAGGGTTCACTGAAGCTTTCTTT
TRBD1	TRBV7-2	-	TRBJ1-1	CASSFRDSGTEAFF	TGTGCCAGCAGCTTCCGGGACAGTGGGACTGAAGCTTTCTTT
TRBD1	TRBV7-9	-	TRBJ1-5	CASSLDGQGRQPQHF	TGTGCCAGCAGCTTAGACGGACAGGGCCGACAGCCCCAGCATTTT
-	TRBV7-2	-	TRBJ1-2	CASNQDRSRNYGYTF	TGTGCCAGCAACCAGGACAGAAGCAGAAACTATGGCTACACCTTC
-	TRBV9	few	TRBJ2-3	CASSVADYPSFTDTQYF	TGTGCCAGCAGCGTAGCAGACTACCCCTCTTTCACAGATACGCAGTATTTT
TRBD1	TRBV28	once	TRBJ1-1	CASQNQGALNTEAFF	TGTGCCAGCCAAAACCAGGGGGCATTAAACACTGAAGCTTTCTTT
TRBD1	TRBV10-2	-	TRBJ1-6	CASRLQGAQSPLHF	TGCGCCAGCAGGCTACAGGGGGCTCAGTCACCCCTCCACTTT
-	TRBV4-3	-	TRBJ1-2	CASSQDWGGINYGYTF	TGCGCCAGCAGCCAAGATTGGGGCGGGATTAACTATGGCTACACCTTC
-	TRBV6-5	-	TRBJ2-5	CASKTGSVETQYF	TGTGCCAGCAAAACGGGTAGCGTCGAGACCCAGTACTTC
-	TRBV4-3	-	TRBJ1-5	CASSQGGNQPQHF	TGCGCCAGCAGCCAAGGAGGGAATCAGCCCCAGCATTTT
-	TRBV6-1	-	TRBJ2-7	CASSDLPQGLFSYEQYF	TGTGCCAGCAGTGACCTCCCACAGGGTCTTTTCTCCTACGAGCAGTACTTC